The T cell receptor (beta chain) under discussion was sequenced for a study of beta chain features in type 1 diabetes. Overall study results and limits: Shorter TCRB CDR3s, moderately but significantly so, marked every one of the four CD4+ subsets in Type 1 diabetes patients. Among type 1 diabetes patients, VDJ junctions had fewer insertions and more deletions.

Sorted CD4+ subsets: naive, central memory, regulatory, stem cell-like memory (CD45RO/CCR7/CD25/CD127/CD95/CD27 panel). Sorted populations were all over 95% pure. Expressed TCRB transcripts were sequenced because the isolated RNA had all been reverse transcribed beforehand. Here immunoSEQ multiplex PCR was the method, and the copy in TCRdb shows in-frame clones only, minus some. The repertoire consists of 100,000 to 150,000 clones, with 16% occurring once and the leading ten covering 2.3%. As regards this clone: Its antigen is undetermined. A read error may be the cause here, since a much bigger clone is one base away.

CDR3 length equals 13 residues. Germline lookup yields CDR1 SQVTM and CDR2 ANQGSEA. V lost 4 bases, J lost 4 bases, and 13 bases lay in between. Material for sequencing was central memory CD4+ T cells from blood. This receptor was obtained from a man aged 25-45 years with type 1 diabetes. The chain employs TRBV29-1 and TRBJ1-2; D possibly corresponds to TRBD1 (6 bases). In nucleotides, the CDR3 is TGCAGCGTTGGACAGGAGGCCGGCTATGGCTACACCTTC. It specifies CSVGQEAGYGYTF.